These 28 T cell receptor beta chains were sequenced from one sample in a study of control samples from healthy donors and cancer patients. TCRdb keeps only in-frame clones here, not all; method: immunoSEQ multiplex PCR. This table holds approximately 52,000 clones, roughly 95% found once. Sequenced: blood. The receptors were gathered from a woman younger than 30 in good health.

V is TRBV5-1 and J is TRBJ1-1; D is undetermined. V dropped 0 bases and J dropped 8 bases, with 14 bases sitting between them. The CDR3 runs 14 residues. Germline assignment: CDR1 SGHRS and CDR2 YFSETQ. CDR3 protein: CASSLGHLVGEAFF. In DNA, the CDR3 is TGCGCCAGCAGCTTGGGGCACCTGGTCGGAGAAGCTTTCTTT. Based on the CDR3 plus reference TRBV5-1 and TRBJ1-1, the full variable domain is KAGVTQTPRYLIKTRGQQVTLSCSPISGHRSVSWYQQTPGQGLQFLFEYFSETQRNKGNFPGRFSGRQFSNSRSEMNVSTLELGDSALYLCASSLGHLVGEAFFGQGTRLTVV.

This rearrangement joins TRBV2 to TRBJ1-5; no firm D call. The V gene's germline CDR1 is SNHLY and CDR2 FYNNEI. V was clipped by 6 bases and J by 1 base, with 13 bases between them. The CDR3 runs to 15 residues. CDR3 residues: CASRSSPESNQPQHF. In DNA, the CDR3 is TGTGCCAGCAGGAGCTCACCGGAGAGCAATCAGCCCCAGCATTTT. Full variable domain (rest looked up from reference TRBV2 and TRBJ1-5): EPEVTQTPSHQVTQMGQEVILRCVPISNHLYFYWYRQILGQKVEFLVSFYNNEISEKSEIFDDQFSVERPDGSNFTLKIRSTKLEDSAMYFCASRSSPESNQPQHFGDGTRLSIL.

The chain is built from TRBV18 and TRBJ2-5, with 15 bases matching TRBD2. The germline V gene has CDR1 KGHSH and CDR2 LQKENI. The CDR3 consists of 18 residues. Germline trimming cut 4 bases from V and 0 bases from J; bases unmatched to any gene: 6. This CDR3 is CASSQGLAGGSHQETQYF. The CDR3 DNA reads TGTGCCAGCTCACAGGGACTAGCGGGGGGCTCCCACCAAGAGACCCAGTACTTC.

In DNA, the CDR3 is TGTGCCTGGAGTGTATTACTAGTAGGCAATGAGCAGTTCTTC. This encodes CAWSVLLVGNEQFF. The chain uses TRBV30 and TRBJ2-1, with a tentative D call TRBD2 (5 bases). V was shortened by 0 bases and J by 6 bases, with 12 bases between the two germline ends. The CDR3 has 14 amino acids. Germline V CDR1 and CDR2: GTSNPN, SVGIG (reference sequence).

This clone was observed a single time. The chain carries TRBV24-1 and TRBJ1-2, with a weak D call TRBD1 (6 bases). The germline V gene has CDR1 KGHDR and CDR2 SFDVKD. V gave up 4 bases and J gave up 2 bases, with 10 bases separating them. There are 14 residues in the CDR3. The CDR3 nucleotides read TGTGCCACCAGTGACTCAGGACAGAACTATGGCTACACCTTC. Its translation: CATSDSGQNYGYTF.

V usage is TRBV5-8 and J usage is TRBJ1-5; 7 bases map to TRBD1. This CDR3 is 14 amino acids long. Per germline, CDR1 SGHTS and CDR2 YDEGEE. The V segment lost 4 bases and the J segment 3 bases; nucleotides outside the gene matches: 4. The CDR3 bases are TGTGCCAGCAGCCTGGGACAGATCAATCAGCCCCAGCATTTT. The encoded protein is CASSLGQINQPQHF.

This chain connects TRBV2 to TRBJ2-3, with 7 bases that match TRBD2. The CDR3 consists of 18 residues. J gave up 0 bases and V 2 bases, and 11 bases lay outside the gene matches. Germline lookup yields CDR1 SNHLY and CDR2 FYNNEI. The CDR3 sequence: CASSERGGETPSTDTQYF. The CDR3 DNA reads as TGTGCCAGCAGTGAAAGGGGAGGGGAAACACCTAGCACAGATACGCAGTATTTT.

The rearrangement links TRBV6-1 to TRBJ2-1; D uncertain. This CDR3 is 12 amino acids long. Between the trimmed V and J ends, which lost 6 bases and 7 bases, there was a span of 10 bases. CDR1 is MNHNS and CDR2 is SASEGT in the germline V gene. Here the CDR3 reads CASSHRANEQFF. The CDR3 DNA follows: TGTGCCAGCAGCCACCGGGCTAATGAGCAGTTCTTC.

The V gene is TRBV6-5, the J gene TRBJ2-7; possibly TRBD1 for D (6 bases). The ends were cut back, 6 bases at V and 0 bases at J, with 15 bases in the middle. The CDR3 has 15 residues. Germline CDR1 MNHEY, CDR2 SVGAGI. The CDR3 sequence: CASRPDRRFSYEQYF. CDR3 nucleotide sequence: TGTGCCAGCAGGCCCGACAGGCGATTCTCCTACGAGCAGTACTTC.

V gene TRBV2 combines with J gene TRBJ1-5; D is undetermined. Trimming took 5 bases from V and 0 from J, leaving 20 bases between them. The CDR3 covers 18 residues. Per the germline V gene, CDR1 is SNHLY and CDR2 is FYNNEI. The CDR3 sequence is CASSRRRTESYSNQPQHF. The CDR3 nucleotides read TGTGCCAGCAGTCGACGTCGGACGGAGTCTTATAGCAATCAGCCCCAGCATTTT. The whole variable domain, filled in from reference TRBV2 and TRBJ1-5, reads EPEVTQTPSHQVTQMGQEVILRCVPISNHLYFYWYRQILGQKVEFLVSFYNNEISEKSEIFDDQFSVERPDGSNFTLKIRSTKLEDSAMYFCASSRRRTESYSNQPQHFGDGTRLSIL.

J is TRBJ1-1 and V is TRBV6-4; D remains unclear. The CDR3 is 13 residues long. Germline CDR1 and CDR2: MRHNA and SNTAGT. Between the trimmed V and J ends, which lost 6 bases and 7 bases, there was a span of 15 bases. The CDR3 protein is CASSEKEEGEAFF. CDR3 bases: TGTGCCAGCAGCGAAAAGGAGGAGGGTGAAGCTTTCTTT.

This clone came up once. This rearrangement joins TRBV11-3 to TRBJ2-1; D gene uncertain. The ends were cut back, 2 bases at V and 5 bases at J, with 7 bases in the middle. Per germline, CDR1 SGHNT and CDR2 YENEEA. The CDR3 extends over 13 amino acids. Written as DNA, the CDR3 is TGTGCCAGCAGCTTATTCGCTGACAATGAGCAGTTCTTC. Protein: CASSLFADNEQFF.

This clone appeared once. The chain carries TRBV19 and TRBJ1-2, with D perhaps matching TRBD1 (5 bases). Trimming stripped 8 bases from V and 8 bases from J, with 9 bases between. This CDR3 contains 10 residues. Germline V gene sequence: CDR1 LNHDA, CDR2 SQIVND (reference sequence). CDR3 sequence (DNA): TGTGCCAGTCCCAAGGGGGGCTACACCTTC. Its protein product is CASPKGGYTF.

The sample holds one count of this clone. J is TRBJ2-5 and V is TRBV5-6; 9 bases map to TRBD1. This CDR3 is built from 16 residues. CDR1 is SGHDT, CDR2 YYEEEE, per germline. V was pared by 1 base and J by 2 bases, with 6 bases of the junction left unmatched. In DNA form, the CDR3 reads TGTGCCAGCAGCTTGTCGGACAGGGGAAGTCAAGAGACCCAGTACTTC. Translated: CASSLSDRGSQETQYF. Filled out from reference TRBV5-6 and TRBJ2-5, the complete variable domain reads DAGVTQSPTHLIKTRGQQVTLRCSPKSGHDTVSWYQQALGQGPQFIFQYYEEEERQRGNFPDRFSGHQFPNYSSELNVNALLLGDSALYLCASSLSDRGSQETQYFGPGTRLLVL.

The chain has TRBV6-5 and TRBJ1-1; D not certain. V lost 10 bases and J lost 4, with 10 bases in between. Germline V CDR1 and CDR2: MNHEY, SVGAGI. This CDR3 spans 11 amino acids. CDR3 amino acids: CATRYFTEAFF. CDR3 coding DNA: TGTGCCACCCGATATTTCACTGAAGCTTTCTTT.

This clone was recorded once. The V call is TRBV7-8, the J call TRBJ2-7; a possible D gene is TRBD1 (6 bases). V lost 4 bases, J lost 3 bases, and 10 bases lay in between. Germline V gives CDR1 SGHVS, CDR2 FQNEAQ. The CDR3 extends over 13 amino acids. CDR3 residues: CASSSGTLYEQYF. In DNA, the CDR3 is TGTGCCAGCAGCTCCGGGACACTCTACGAGCAGTACTTC.

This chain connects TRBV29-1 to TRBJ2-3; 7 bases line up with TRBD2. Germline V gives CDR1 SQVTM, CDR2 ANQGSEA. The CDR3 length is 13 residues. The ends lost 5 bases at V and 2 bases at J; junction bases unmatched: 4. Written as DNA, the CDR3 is TGCAGCGTTTGGGGGGGATCCACAGATACGCAGTATTTT. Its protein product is CSVWGGSTDTQYF.

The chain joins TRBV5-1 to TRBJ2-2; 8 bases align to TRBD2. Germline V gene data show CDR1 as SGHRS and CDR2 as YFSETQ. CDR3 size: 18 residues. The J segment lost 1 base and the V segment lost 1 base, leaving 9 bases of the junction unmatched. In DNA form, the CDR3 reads TGCGCCAGCAGCTTGTTCGGGGGGGCTGTTAGGAACACCGGGGAGCTGTTTTTT. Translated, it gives CASSLFGGAVRNTGELFF.

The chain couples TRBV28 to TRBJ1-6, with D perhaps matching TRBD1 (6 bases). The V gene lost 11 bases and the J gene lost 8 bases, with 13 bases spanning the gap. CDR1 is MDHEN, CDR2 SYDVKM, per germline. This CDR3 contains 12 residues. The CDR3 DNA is TGTGCCTCGGGGGCAGTAGATTCACCCCTCCACTTT. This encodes CASGAVDSPLHF.

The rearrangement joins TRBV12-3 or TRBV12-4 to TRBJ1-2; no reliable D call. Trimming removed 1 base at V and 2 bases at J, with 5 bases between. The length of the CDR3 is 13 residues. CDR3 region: CASSLGANYGYTF. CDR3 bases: TGTGCCAGCAGTTTAGGAGCAAACTATGGCTACACCTTC.

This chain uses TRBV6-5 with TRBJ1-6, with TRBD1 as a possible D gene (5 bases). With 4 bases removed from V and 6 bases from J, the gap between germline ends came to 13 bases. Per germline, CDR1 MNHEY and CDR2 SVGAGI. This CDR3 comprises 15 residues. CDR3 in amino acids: CASSFRDQPNSPLHF. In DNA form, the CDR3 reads TGTGCCAGCAGTTTCCGGGACCAACCTAATTCACCCCTCCACTTT.

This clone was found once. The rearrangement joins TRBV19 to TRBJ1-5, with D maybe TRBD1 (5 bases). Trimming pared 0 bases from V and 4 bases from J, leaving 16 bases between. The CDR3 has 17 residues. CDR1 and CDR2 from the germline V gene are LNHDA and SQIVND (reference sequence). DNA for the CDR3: TGTGCCAGTAGTATAGATCGGGGGAGTGGAGGAAATCAGCCCCAGCATTTT. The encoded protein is CASSIDRGSGGNQPQHF.

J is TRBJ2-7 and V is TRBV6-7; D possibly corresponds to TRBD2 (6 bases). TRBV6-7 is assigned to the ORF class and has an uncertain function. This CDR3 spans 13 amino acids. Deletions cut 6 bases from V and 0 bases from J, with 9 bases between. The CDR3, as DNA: TGTGCCAGCAGCCAGGGACTCTCCTACGAGCAGTACTTC. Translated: CASSQGLSYEQYF.

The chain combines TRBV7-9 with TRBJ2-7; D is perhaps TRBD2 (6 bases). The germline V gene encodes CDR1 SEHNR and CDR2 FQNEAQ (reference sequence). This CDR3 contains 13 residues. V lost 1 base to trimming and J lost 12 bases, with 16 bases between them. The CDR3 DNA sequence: TGTGCCAGCAGCTTAGTGGAGGGTGCCCTTCTGTACTTC. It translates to CASSLVEGALLYF.

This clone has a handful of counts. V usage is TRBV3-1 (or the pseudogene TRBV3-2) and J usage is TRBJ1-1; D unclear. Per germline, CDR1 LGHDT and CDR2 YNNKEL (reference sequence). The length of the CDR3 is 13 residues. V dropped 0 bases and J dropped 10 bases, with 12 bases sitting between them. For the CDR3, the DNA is TGTGCCAGCAGCCAAGATGGCCGATGGGGAGCTTTCTTT. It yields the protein CASSQDGRWGAFF.

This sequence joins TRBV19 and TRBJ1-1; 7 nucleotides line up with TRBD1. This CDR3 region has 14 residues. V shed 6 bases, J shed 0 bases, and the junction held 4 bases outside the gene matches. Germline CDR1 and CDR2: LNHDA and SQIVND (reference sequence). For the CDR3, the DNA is TGTGCCAGTAGCCCGACAGGGATGAACACTGAAGCTTTCTTT. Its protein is CASSPTGMNTEAFF.

In nucleotides, the CDR3 is TGTGCCAGCAGTAGGATCATGTTGAACAATGAGCAGTTCTTC. Encoded protein: CASSRIMLNNEQFF. The chain carries TRBV2 and TRBJ2-1; D ambiguous. Trimming left V 5 bases short and J 5 bases short, with 13 bases between. From germline, CDR1 is SNHLY and CDR2 FYNNEI. There are 14 residues in the CDR3.

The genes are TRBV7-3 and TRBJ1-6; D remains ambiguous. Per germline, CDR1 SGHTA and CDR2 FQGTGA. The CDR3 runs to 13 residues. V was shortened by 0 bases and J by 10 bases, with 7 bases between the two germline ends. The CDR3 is CASSLTYGSPLHF. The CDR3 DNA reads TGTGCCAGCAGCTTAACGTACGGGTCACCCCTCCACTTT. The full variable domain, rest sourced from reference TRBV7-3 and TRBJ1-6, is GAGVSQTPSNKVTEKGKYVELRCDPISGHTALYWYRQSLGQGPEFLIYFQGTGAADDSGLPNDRFFAVRPEGSVSTLKIQRTERGDSAVYLCASSLTYGSPLHFGNGTRLTVT.